The sequence of this TCR beta chain was determined in a study of T cell responses to AZD1222 COVID-19 vaccine. Findings and limits, study-wide: Most donors were white British and more were female, and clonal diversity was possibly underestimated.

Sequencing was performed with immunoSEQ multiplex PCR; in TCRdb, only in-frame clones are kept and a portion is missing. The sample has some 120,000 clones, about 92% seen once. Note on this clone: Its antigen remains unknown.

Germline V lookup: CDR1 SNHLY, CDR2 FYNNEI. The CDR3 is 18 amino acids. The V end was cut by 1 base, the J end by 0 bases, with 16 bases between. The rearrangement uses TRBV2 and TRBJ1-5; D is uncertain. The origin of this receptor is an adult in good health. Sequences were derived from peripheral blood, sampled on day 0 of AZD1222 vaccination. The CDR3 DNA follows: TGTGCCAGCAGTGAAGAACCCTCAAGTTTATATAGCAATCAGCCCCAGCATTTT. Translating gives CASSEEPSSLYSNQPQHF.